These 19 T cell receptor beta chains originate from one sample sequenced in a study of shared clonotypes between healthy human individuals. Data came from immunoSEQ multiplex PCR; TCRdb stores just in-frame clones and leaves some out. The table shows around 700,000 clones, with about two thirds occurring only once. Sequencing was carried out using memory CD4+ T cells sorted from blood. Subset meaning: CD45RA-negative fraction. Receptor source: a woman under 40 in good health.

The V gene is TRBV7-7, the J gene TRBJ2-1, with 9 bases fitting TRBD2. There are 17 residues in the CDR3. After removal of 1 base from V and 5 bases from J, the junction contained 9 bases not matched to a gene. The germline CDR1 and CDR2 sequences are SSHAT and FNYEAQ (reference sequence). The CDR3 sequence: CASSLESGAGGNNEQFF. In nucleotides, the CDR3 is TGTGCCAGCAGCTTAGAGTCAGGGGCGGGAGGGAACAATGAGCAGTTCTTC.

V and J are TRBV12-5 and TRBJ2-7; D not resolved. This CDR3 comprises 13 residues. Germline values: CDR1 LGHNT, CDR2 FRNRAP. Trimming cost V 7 bases and J 2 bases, with 12 bases left between them. The chain's CDR3 is CASAPNGPYEQYF. The CDR3, as DNA: TGTGCTAGTGCCCCGAACGGACCCTACGAGCAGTACTTC.

The table lists this clone with a count of one. A read error may explain this, as a much larger clone is one base away. V gene TRBV7-8 combines with J gene TRBJ1-1, with a tentative D call TRBD1 (5 bases). V was clipped by 3 bases and J by 1 base, with 6 bases between them. The length of the CDR3 is 13 residues. Germline CDR1 SGHVS, CDR2 FQNEAQ. In nucleotides, the CDR3 is TGTGCCAGCAGCTTTACAGGGAACACTGAAGCTTTCTTT. This translates into CASSFTGNTEAFF.

This clone was observed a handful of times. This specimen includes other DNA sequences encoding the same CDR3. Here the CDR3 DNA reads TGTGCCAGCAGCTTAGCGGGCGGCAATCAGCCCCAGCATTTT. It is translated as CASSLAGGNQPQHF. The chain recombines TRBV7-6 with TRBJ1-5, with D unresolved. Germline V gives CDR1 SGHVS, CDR2 FNYEAQ. Trimming pared 0 bases from V and 2 bases from J, leaving 5 bases between. This CDR3 comprises 14 residues.

The CDR3 DNA follows: TGTGCCAGTAGTACTGGGACTCAAGAGACCCAGTACTTC. This sequence encodes CASSTGTQETQYF. V is TRBV19 and J is TRBJ2-5; a weak D match, TRBD2 (6 bases). V lost 4 bases and J 2 bases, leaving 8 bases between the germline ends. The germline gives CDR1 LNHDA, CDR2 SQIVND (reference sequence). The CDR3 consists of 13 residues.

At least ten counts were recorded for this clone. The gene calls are TRBV9 and TRBJ2-1; 8 nucleotides match TRBD2. The CDR3 length is 16 residues. From germline, CDR1 is SGDLS and CDR2 YYNGEE. Unmatched junction bases numbered 13, after V lost 4 bases and J lost 7 bases. Here the CDR3 DNA reads TGTGCCAGCAGCTCCACCCTAGCGGGTATTATGAATGAGCAGTTCTTC. Protein product: CASSSTLAGIMNEQFF. The full variable domain, in which reference TRBV9 and TRBJ2-1 provide the parts outside the CDR3, is DSGVTQTPKHLITATGQRVTLRCSPRSGDLSVYWYQQSLDQGLQFLIQYYNGEERAKGNILERFSAQQFPDLHSELNLSSLELGDSALYFCASSSTLAGIMNEQFFGPGTRLTVL.

This clone has more than one count but fewer than ten. V and J are TRBV5-1 and TRBJ2-7; possible D gene TRBD1, 5 bases. V was shortened by 1 base and J by 2 bases, with 13 bases between the two germline ends. Germline V gene sequence: CDR1 SGHRS, CDR2 YFSETQ. This CDR3 has 15 residues. In DNA, the CDR3 is TGCGCCAGCAGCTTGCGGCAAGCAGGGACCTACGAGCAGTACTTC. Translation gives CASSLRQAGTYEQYF. Full variable domain (remainder filled in from reference TRBV5-1 and TRBJ2-7): KAGVTQTPRYLIKTRGQQVTLSCSPISGHRSVSWYQQTPGQGLQFLFEYFSETQRNKGNFPGRFSGRQFSNSRSEMNVSTLELGDSALYLCASSLRQAGTYEQYFGPGTRLTVT.

This clone appeared once. The chain joins TRBV7-9 to TRBJ2-2; D is unclear. Germline V lookup: CDR1 SEHNR, CDR2 FQNEAQ (reference sequence). CDR3 length: 15 residues. Between the trimmed V and J ends, which lost 2 bases and 3 bases, there was a span of 10 bases. The CDR3: CASSLTARDTGELFF. The CDR3 region has the DNA TGTGCCAGCAGCTTAACAGCTAGAGACACCGGGGAGCTGTTTTTT.

The chain uses TRBV10-3 and TRBJ2-3; the match to TRBD1 covers 8 bases. Per germline, CDR1 ENHRY and CDR2 SYGVKD. J gave up 6 bases and V 6 bases, and 11 bases lay outside the gene matches. This CDR3 contains 15 residues. For the CDR3, the DNA is TGTGCCATCAGAAATTCGGACAGGGTGGGCGATACGCAGTATTTT. This sequence encodes CAIRNSDRVGDTQYF.

The chain recombines TRBV19 with TRBJ1-5; possibly TRBD1 for D (5 bases). CDR1 and CDR2 (germline): LNHDA, SQIVND (reference sequence). V was trimmed by 7 bases and J by 6 bases, leaving 16 bases between them. The CDR3 runs 14 residues. As DNA, the CDR3 is TGTGCCAGTAATCAGGGAAGGAGTAGTCAGCCCCAGCATTTT. This encodes CASNQGRSSQPQHF.

V is TRBV29-1 and J is TRBJ1-4, with D possibly matching TRBD1 (5 bases). Between the trimmed V and J ends, which lost 4 bases and 4 bases, there was a span of 7 bases. The CDR3 runs 12 residues. Per germline, CDR1 SQVTM and CDR2 ANQGSEA. DNA of the CDR3: TGCAGCGTTGGGGGGAGTAATGAAAAACTGTTTTTT. It codes for CSVGGSNEKLFF.

The chain couples TRBV4-1 to TRBJ1-4; no definite D call. Germline V CDR1 and CDR2: MGHRA, YSYEKL. V was pared by 0 bases and J by 11 bases, with 16 bases between. The CDR3 contains 15 residues. This CDR3 is CASSQDLQRDWKLFF. For the CDR3, the DNA is TGCGCCAGCAGCCAAGATTTACAGCGCGATTGGAAACTGTTTTTT.

This clone has more than one count but fewer than ten. The chain links TRBV6-1 to TRBJ1-1; no clear D gene. This CDR3 spans 19 amino acids. The germline V gene has CDR1 MNHNS and CDR2 SASEGT. V lost 4 bases, J lost 1 base, and 25 bases lay in between. The CDR3 coding sequence is TGTGCCAGCAGTGCGCATCCCCTTTCCGCGGACTGGGCGAACACTGAAGCTTTCTTT. Amino acid sequence: CASSAHPLSADWANTEAFF.

The rearrangement uses TRBV6-4 and TRBJ2-2; D unresolved. Trimming cost V 4 bases and J 5 bases, with 11 bases left between them. The CDR3 is 14 amino acids. Germline V lookup: CDR1 MRHNA, CDR2 SNTAGT. The CDR3 is CASSGIGGTGELFF. In nucleotides, the CDR3 is TGTGCCAGCAGTGGCATCGGTGGAACCGGGGAGCTGTTTTTT.

Ten or more counts support this clone. The J gene is TRBJ2-7, the V gene TRBV5-6; perhaps TRBD1 as D (5 bases). Germline CDR1 and CDR2: SGHDT and YYEEEE. This CDR3 spans 12 amino acids. The ends were cut back, 4 bases at V and 5 bases at J, with 10 bases in the middle. The CDR3 nucleotides read TGTGCCAGCAGCCCCGGACAAGACGAGCAGTACTTC. Its protein is CASSPGQDEQYF.

This rearrangement joins TRBV7-9 to TRBJ2-5, with D tentatively TRBD2 (5 bases). Germline V CDR1 and CDR2: SEHNR, FQNEAQ (reference sequence). Trimming removed 1 base at V and 1 base at J, with 7 bases between. The CDR3 is 14 amino acids. DNA of the CDR3: TGTGCCAGCAGCTTAGGAGCGGTCCAAGAGACCCAGTACTTC. Amino acids: CASSLGAVQETQYF.

In its sample, this clone was seen a few times. The chain joins TRBV18 to TRBJ2-7, with TRBD2 matching 9 bases. The germline CDR1 and CDR2 sequences are KGHSH and LQKENI. The CDR3 consists of 15 residues. The junction had 8 bases not matched to a gene; V was cut back by 2 bases and J by 6 bases. This CDR3 is CASSPGTSRRAEQYF. CDR3 nucleotide sequence: TGTGCCAGCTCACCAGGGACTAGCCGGAGGGCCGAGCAGTACTTC. The full variable domain, with the rest looked up from reference TRBV18 and TRBJ2-7, is NAGVMQNPRHLVRRRGQEARLRCSPMKGHSHVYWYRQLPEEGLKFMVYLQKENIIDESGMPKERFSAEFPKEGPSILRIQQVVRGDSAAYFCASSPGTSRRAEQYFGPGTRLTVT.

The rearrangement uses TRBV19 and TRBJ1-4; 7 bases map to TRBD1. The CDR3 totals 15 residues. V lost 4 bases, J lost 7 bases, and 9 bases stayed unmatched. Germline V CDR1 and CDR2: LNHDA, SQIVND (reference sequence). The CDR3 bases are TGTGCCAGTAGTAGCAGCACAGGGGTTAGTGAAAAACTGTTTTTT. This sequence encodes CASSSSTGVSEKLFF.

This rearrangement joins TRBV29-1 to TRBJ1-2, with TRBD1 identical over 7 bases. The junction had 14 bases not matched to a gene; V was cut back by 6 bases and J by 7 bases. Per germline, CDR1 SQVTM and CDR2 ANQGSEA. The CDR3 runs to 14 residues. The CDR3 DNA reads TGCAGCGTCGGGGACAGTCTCCAAGCGGTTGGCTACACCTTC. Its protein product is CSVGDSLQAVGYTF.